Listed here is a single T cell receptor beta chain. Its antigen is currently not known. Base quality data are lacking; no much larger clone is found one base away. For TCRbeta CDR3 sequencing, genomic DNA was extracted from sorted cells using the QIAGEN DNeasy Blood and Tissue Kit. Through immunoSEQ, high-throughput TCRbeta CDR3 sequencing was done commercially, including PCR amplification with internal controls and bias correction. In the paper's pipeline: Unique productive TCRbeta sequences were defined by CDR3 nucleotide sequence where primers matched, and otherwise by CDR3 amino acid sequence together with Vbeta and Jbeta genes. To correct sorting error, sequences shared between sorted populations at a frequency ratio of 2:1 or less were removed; the rest were assigned to the higher population. A sequence counted as donor-reactive if, in CFSE-low cells, the sequence had a frequency of at least 0.01% and was expanded at least 5-fold compared with unstimulated cells. Jensen-Shannon divergence calculated on the top 100 TCRbeta sequences ranked by frequency was used to measure repertoire divergence. When a sample had multiple sequencing runs, each run was corrected for sorting error separately and the runs were then pooled. The table was pulled from immuneACCESS by TCRdb, which kept in-frame rearrangements only. Such tables lose some clones; where checked, under half of the loss comes from unresolved V genes, and the rest has no known cause. V, J and clone size were drawn from that table, and D and trimming were deduced from the DNA. The sample has tens of thousands of clones on record, approximately 94% of them singletons. About 1.5% of the sample is held by the ten biggest clonotypes.

The data are from a study of Tregs in tolerant kidney transplant recipients (dated by TCRdb to between 2018 and 2020). Context from the whole study: The study used TCRbeta sequencing to identify donor-specific regulatory T cells before combined kidney and bone marrow transplantation, then tracked those cells after transplant. Results and caveats for the whole study, not just this receptor: For some patients the PCR primers changed over time, which made it impossible to compare the samples from those patients at the nucleotide level. Donor-specific Treg expansion exceeded global Treg expansion in tolerant patients, suggesting antigen-driven rather than nonspecific expansion. The study was limited by small patient numbers, and the findings need validation in larger populations and under other immunosuppression protocols. The most biologically relevant and donor-specific TCRbeta repertoire appeared to be identified by expanding Tregs with activated donor B cells. Biological reproducibility was not examined directly, but technical replication error appeared to be minimal.

Taken from the germline V gene (reference sequence), the CDR1 and CDR2 loops are LNHDA and SQIVND. V and J are truncated by 0 bases and 5 bases respectively, leaving an intervening sequence of 10 bases. The CDR3 contains 14 residues, cysteine and phenylalanine counted. CDR3 DNA is the only sequence kept; it has 42 bases, read in frame from the first base. The transplants used related donors along with nonmyeloablative bone marrow transplantation, and in the human trials mixed chimerism was transient. Unstimulated Tregs (CD4+CD25+CD127-), CD4+ non-Tregs (CD4+CD25-), CD4 and CD8 cells were FACS-sorted from thawed PBMCs. Patients were several combined kidney and bone marrow transplant recipients from the ITN036ST trial, and only these trial subjects had samples available. Healthy control blood was separated into PBMCs by Ficoll density gradient and cryopreserved, and patient PBMCs were collected both before and after transplant.

The source of this sequence is a human patient who received a combined kidney and bone marrow transplant. After a transplant, some of the T cells may come from the graft donor. Sequenced material: CD4+ T cells from blood (PBMCs), taken 12 months after the transplant. The chain is made from TRBV19 and TRBJ1-2; no D gene can be assigned with confidence. Read as DNA, the sequence is TGTGCCAGTAGTATAGAGCACAGCCCTTATGGCTACACCTTC. The resulting protein is CASSIEHSPYGYTF.